Shown below are 2 T cell receptor beta chains from a single sample sequenced in a study of blood T cell repertoires in COVID-19. Data came from immunoSEQ multiplex PCR; TCRdb stores just in-frame clones and leaves some out. The top ten clones hold around 10% of a sample with fewer than 60,000 clones, about 90% of them seen once. Sequencing input: peripheral blood. These receptors all come from a human donor with acute or convalescent COVID-19. The donor label of this sample is uncertain.

The chain carries TRBV6-6 and TRBJ2-3; tentative D call: TRBD2 (6 bases). V gave up 4 bases and J gave up 5 bases, with 13 bases separating them. The CDR3 is 14 residues long. Germline CDR1 reads MNHNY; CDR2 reads SVGAGI (reference sequence). The CDR3 DNA is TGTGCCAGCAGTTTGGGACTGAACCTAGATACGCAGTATTTT. Its protein product is CASSLGLNLDTQYF.

V and J are TRBV28 and TRBJ2-1; the match to TRBD2 covers 11 bases. The J segment lost 9 bases and the V segment lost 6 bases, leaving 10 bases of the junction unmatched. The CDR3 length is 15 residues. Germline CDR1 reads MDHEN; CDR2 reads SYDVKM. For the CDR3, the DNA is TGTGCCAGCAGCTCCCGACTAGCGGGAACAGGTGAGCAGTTCTTC. This sequence encodes CASSSRLAGTGEQFF.